This note documents a single T cell receptor beta chain sequence. Its antigen is unknown. The sample holds no much larger clone one base away, and base qualities are not on file. The data originate from a study of blood T cell repertoires in COVID-19 (dated by TCRdb to 2018 to 2021). Regarding the complete study: Samples from collaborators originated in the United States, Italy and Spain and spanned both the acute and convalescent phases of COVID-19. The sample metadata nearly always contained a de-identified subject ID, COVID-19 status, age in years and sex. Subjects who had been exposed to COVID-19, were actively infected with it, or had recovered from it provided the deeply sampled blood TCRbeta repertoires that made up the dataset. The prospective study material was composed of cDNA or gDNA derived from T cells, B-cell-depleted T cells, or PBMCs. Samples were obtained from the ongoing ImmuneRACE study (first 160 participants) and from 1,254 subjects provided by 6 global collaborators. Where available, HLA class I and class II types were obtained from metadata supplied by the sample provider rather than from assay-based typing. A freely available public database, intended as a resource for researchers studying the immune response to SARS-CoV-2, is where the repertoires were released.

Overall results and qualifications from the work: The quantity of clinical and demographic metadata differed by source and by participant and was supplied without curation.

Each collaborating institution followed its own protocols to collect whole blood in K2EDTA tubes. Collaborator samples were shipped for TCRbeta analysis as frozen whole blood, isolated PBMCs, or DNA extracted from either sample type. The germline ends are 7 bases apart after V is trimmed by 4 bases and J by 0 bases. The germline V gene yields SGHRS for CDR1 and YFSETQ for CDR2. The CDR3 holds 13 amino acids from the cysteine to the phenylalanine. Only CDR3 DNA is held: 39 bases, read in frame from base 1. The immunoSEQ Assay, a bias-controlled multiplex PCR, was used to amplify TCRbeta CDR3 regions from genomic DNA. Regarding the original processing steps: Nucleated cell counts per sample were estimated from amplification of reference gene primers within the assay. To quantify the absolute abundance of each unique TCRbeta CDR3 rearrangement, sequence reads were collapsed and filtered. For each sample, productive Simpson clonality was calculated by taking the square root of Simpson's diversity index across productive rearrangements. The immuneACCESS repertoire file appears here via TCRdb, limited to in-frame rearrangements. These files lack a portion of the clones; in checked studies, under half of the deficit traces to unresolved V genes, and the cause of the others is not known. V, J and clone size reflect that table, while D and trimming were determined from the DNA. Within this sample are around 130,000 clones, with 82% of them counted one time only. About 12% of the sample goes to the ten largest clones.

This clonotype originated in a human donor in a cohort sampled during active COVID-19. Sample: peripheral blood. The chain was built from TRBV5-1 and TRBJ1-2; no confident D gene assignment can be made. The CDR3 has the sequence CASSVGSNYGYTF. In nucleotides, the sequence is TGCGCCAGCAGCGTCGGGTCTAACTATGGCTACACCTTC.